The following is a T cell receptor (beta chain) sequence with its context. This entry comes from a study of monozygotic twins with inflammatory bowel disease. After re-calling the 5' RACE reads, TCRdb lists one entry per CDR3 protein, DNA absent. The sample data list 350,000 to 550,000 distinct CDR3 sequences. Per the germline V gene, CDR1 is SGHTA and CDR2 is FQGNSA. The CDR3 consists of 15 residues. Sequencing was carried out using blood. This chain links TRBV7-2 with TRBJ1-2; TCRdb proposes TRBD1, but this gene call is untestable without DNA. This sequence originates from a human donor with ulcerative colitis or Crohn's disease, or a healthy co-twin of an affected twin (not recorded which). The CDR3 loop is CASSFLPRGDYGYTF.